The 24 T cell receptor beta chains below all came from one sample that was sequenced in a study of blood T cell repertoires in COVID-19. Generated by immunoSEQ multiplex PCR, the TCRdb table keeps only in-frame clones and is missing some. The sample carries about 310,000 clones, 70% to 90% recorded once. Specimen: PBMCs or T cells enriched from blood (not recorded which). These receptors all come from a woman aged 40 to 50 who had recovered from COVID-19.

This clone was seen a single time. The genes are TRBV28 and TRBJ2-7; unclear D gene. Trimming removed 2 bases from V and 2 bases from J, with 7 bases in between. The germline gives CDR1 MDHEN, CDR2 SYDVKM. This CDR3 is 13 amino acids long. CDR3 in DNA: TGTGCCAGCAGTTTAGCGGTAGCCTACGAGCAGTACTTC. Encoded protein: CASSLAVAYEQYF.

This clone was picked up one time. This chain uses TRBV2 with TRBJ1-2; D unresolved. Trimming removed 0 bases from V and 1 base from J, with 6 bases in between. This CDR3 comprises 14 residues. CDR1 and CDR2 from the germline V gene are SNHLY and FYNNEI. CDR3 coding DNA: TGTGCCAGCAGTGAAGCGAGTAGTAACTATGGCTACACCTTC. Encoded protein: CASSEASSNYGYTF.

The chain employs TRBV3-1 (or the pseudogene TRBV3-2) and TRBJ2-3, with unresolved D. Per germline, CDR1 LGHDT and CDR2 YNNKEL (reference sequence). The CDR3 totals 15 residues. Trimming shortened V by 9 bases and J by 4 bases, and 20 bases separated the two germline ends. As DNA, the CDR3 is TGTGCCAGAACGACACCTCACCTCGATCCAGATACGCAGTATTTT. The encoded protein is CARTTPHLDPDTQYF.

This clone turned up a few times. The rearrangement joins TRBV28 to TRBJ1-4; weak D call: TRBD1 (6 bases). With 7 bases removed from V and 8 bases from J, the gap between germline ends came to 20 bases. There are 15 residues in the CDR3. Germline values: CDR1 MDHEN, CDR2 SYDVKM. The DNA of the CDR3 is TGTGCCAGCATTTCCTCCGGGACACGAAGGGAAAAACTGTTTTTT. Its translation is CASISSGTRREKLFF.

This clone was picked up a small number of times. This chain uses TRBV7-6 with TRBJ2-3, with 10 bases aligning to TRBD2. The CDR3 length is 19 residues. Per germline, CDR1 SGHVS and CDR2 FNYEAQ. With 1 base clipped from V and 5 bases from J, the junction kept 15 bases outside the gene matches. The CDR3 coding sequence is TGTGCCAGCAGCTTAGGAGCCCTCCTAGCGGGAGCTTTCAGAGATACGCAGTATTTT. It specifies CASSLGALLAGAFRDTQYF.

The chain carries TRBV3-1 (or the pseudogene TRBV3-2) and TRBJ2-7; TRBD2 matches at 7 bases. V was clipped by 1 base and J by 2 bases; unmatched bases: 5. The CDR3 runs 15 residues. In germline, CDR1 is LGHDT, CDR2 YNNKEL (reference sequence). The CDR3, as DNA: TGTGCCAGCAGCCAAGGGAGGCGGGGGACCTACGAGCAGTACTTC. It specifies CASSQGRRGTYEQYF.

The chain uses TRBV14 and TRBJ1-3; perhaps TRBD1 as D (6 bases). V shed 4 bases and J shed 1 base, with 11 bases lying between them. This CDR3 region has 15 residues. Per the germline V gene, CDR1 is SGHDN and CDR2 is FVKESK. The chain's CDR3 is CASSRDRTSGNTIYF. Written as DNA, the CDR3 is TGTGCCAGCAGCCGAGACAGGACTTCTGGAAACACCATATATTTT.

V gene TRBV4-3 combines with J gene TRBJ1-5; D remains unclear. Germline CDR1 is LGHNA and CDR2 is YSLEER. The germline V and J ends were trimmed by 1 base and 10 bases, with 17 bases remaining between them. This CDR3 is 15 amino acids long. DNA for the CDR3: TGCGCCAGCAGCCAAGGACACCGCTCAGAATCTCCCCAGCATTTT. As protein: CASSQGHRSESPQHF.

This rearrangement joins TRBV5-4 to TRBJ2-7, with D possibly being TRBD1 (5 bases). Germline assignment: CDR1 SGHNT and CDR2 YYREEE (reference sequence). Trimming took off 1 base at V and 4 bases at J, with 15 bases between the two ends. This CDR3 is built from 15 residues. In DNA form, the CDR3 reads TGTGCCAGCAGCTTGAACGAAGGGGCTGGTTACGAGCAGTACTTC. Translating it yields CASSLNEGAGYEQYF.

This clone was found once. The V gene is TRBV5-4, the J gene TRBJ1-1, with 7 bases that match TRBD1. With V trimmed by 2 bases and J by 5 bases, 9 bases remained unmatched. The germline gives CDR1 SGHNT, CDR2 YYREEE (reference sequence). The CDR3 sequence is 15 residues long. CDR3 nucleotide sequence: TGTGCCAGCAGCTTAGATACGACAGGGTTGACTGAAGCTTTCTTT. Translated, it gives CASSLDTTGLTEAFF. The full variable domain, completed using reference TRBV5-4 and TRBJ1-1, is ETGVTQSPTHLIKTRGQQVTLRCSSQSGHNTVSWYQQALGQGPQFIFQYYREEENGRGNFPPRFSGLQFPNYSSELNVNALELDDSALYLCASSLDTTGLTEAFFGQGTRLTVV.

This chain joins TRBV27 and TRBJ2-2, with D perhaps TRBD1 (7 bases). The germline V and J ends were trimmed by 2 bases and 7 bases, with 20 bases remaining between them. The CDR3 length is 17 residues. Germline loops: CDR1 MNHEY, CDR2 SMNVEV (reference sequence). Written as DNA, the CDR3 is TGTGCCAGCAGTTTAGGCCCCGGGACAGTGGGGGGCGGGGAGCTGTTTTTT. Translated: CASSLGPGTVGGGELFF.

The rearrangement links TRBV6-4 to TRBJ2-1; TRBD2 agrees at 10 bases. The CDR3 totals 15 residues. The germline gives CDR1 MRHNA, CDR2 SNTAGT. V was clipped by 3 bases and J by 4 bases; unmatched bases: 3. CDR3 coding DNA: TGTGCCAGCAGTGAGACTAGCGGGTTATACAATGAGCAGTTCTTC. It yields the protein CASSETSGLYNEQFF.

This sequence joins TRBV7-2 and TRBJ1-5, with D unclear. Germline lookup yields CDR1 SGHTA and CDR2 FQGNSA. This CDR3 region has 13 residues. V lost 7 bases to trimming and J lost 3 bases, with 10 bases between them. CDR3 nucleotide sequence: TGTGCCAGCACCCCTGGCCCCAATCAGCCCCAGCATTTT. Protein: CASTPGPNQPQHF.

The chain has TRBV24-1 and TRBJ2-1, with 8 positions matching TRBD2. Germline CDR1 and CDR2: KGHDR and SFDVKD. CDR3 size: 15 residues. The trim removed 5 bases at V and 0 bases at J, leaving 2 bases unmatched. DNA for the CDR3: TGTGCCACCAGTGCCGGGACTAGCTCCTACAATGAGCAGTTCTTC. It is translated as CATSAGTSSYNEQFF.

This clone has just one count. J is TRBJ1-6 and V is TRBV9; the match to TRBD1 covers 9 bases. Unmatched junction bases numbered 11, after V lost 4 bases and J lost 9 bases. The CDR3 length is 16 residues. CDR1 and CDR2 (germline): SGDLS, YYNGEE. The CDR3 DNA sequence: TGTGCCAGCAGCCCCCGGACAGGGGAAGCGTTTTCACCCCTCCACTTT. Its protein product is CASSPRTGEAFSPLHF.

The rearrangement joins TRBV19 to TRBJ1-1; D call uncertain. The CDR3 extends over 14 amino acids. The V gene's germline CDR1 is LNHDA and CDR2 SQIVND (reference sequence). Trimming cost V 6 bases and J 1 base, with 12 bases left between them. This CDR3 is CASRKTNSNTEAFF. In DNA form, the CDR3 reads TGTGCCAGTAGGAAGACAAACTCGAACACTGAAGCTTTCTTT.

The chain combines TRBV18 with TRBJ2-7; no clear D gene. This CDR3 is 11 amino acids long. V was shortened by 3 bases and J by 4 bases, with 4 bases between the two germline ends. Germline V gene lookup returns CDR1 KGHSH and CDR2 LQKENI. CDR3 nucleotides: TGTGCCAGCTCACCTCAGTACGAGCAGTACTTC. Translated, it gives CASSPQYEQYF.

CDR3 loop: CGSGLAIRADTQYF. CDR3 nucleotides: TGCGGCTCCGGACTAGCAATAAGGGCGGATACGCAGTATTTT. This sequence joins TRBV10-2 and TRBJ2-3, with 8 bases matching TRBD2. Per germline, CDR1 WSHSY and CDR2 SAAADI. This CDR3 is 14 amino acids long.

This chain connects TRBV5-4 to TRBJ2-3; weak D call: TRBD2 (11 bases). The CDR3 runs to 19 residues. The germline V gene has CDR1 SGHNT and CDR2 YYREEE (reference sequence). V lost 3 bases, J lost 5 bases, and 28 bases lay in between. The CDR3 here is CASSSGTGALAGVKDTQYF. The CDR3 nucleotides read TGTGCCAGCAGCTCCGGGACAGGGGCACTAGCGGGAGTTAAAGATACGCAGTATTTT.

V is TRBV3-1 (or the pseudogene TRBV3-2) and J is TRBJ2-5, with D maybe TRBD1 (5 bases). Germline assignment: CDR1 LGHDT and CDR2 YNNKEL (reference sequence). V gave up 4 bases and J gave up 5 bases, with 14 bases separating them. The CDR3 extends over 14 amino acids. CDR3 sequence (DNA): TGTGCCAGCAGCCCTCGAAGGACAAAGGAGACCCAGTACTTC. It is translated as CASSPRRTKETQYF.

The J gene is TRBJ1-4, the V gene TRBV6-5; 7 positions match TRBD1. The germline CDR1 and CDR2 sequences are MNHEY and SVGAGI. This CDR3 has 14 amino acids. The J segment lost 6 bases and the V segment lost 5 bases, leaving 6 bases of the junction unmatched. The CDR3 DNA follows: TGTGCCAGCAGTACCCGAACAGGGGATGAAAAACTGTTTTTT. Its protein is CASSTRTGDEKLFF.

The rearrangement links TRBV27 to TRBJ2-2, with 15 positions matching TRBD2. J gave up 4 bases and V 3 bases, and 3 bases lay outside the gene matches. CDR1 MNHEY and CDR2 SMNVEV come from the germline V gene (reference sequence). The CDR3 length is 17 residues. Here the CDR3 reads CASSFSGLAGGTGELFF. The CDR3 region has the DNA TGTGCCAGCAGTTTCTCGGGACTAGCGGGAGGCACCGGGGAGCTGTTTTTT.

CDR3: CASSHERRTGELFF. CDR3 bases: TGTGCCAGCTCACACGAGCGGCGCACCGGGGAGCTGTTTTTT. The rearrangement uses TRBV18 and TRBJ2-2; D possibly corresponds to TRBD2 (5 bases). V shed 4 bases and J shed 4 bases, with 10 bases lying between them. The CDR3 spans 14 residues. In germline, CDR1 is KGHSH, CDR2 LQKENI.

This CDR3 is CASTPDRAGNQPQHF. In DNA form, the CDR3 reads TGTGCCAGCACCCCGGACAGGGCGGGCAATCAGCCCCAGCATTTT. The chain couples TRBV6-6 to TRBJ1-5, with 8 nucleotides matching TRBD1. Germline trimming cut 7 bases from V and 2 bases from J; bases unmatched to any gene: 7. The CDR3 covers 15 residues. Germline V gene sequence: CDR1 MNHNY, CDR2 SVGAGI (reference sequence).